These 24 T cell receptor beta chains were all obtained from the same sample, sequenced in a study of cytomegalovirus exposure and HLA in healthy donors (TCRdb year 2017). Libraries were built with the immunoSEQ multiplex PCR assay. Drawn from immuneACCESS, this table holds only the in-frame rearrangements with V and J called that TCRdb kept. Clones are partly lost; checked studies trace under half to an unresolved V gene and leave the rest unexplained. In all, the sample holds some 190,000 clones, and roughly 83% of those were seen once. More than 1.1% of the sample is taken by the ten largest. Input material: PBMCs. These receptor sequences come from a woman between 18 and 30 years old in good health and CMV-seronegative.

The chain links TRBV6-5 to TRBJ1-2, with no clear D. With 6 bases removed from V and 3 bases from J, the gap between germline ends came to 14 bases. CDR3 length: 14 amino acids. Germline lookup yields CDR1 MNHEY and CDR2 SVGAGI. CDR3 sequence reads: CASSRGGLDYGYTF. DNA of the CDR3: TGTGCCAGCAGCCGAGGTGGATTAGACTATGGCTACACCTTC.

CDR3 in DNA: TGTGCCAGCCAGCTTGGGGCCGCCACAGATACGCAGTATTTT. It yields the protein CASQLGAATDTQYF. The rearrangement joins TRBV25-1 to TRBJ2-3, with D maybe TRBD1 (5 bases). The CDR3 consists of 14 residues. The germline gives CDR1 MGHDK, CDR2 SYGVNS. The V end was cut by 8 bases, the J end by 2 bases, with 14 bases between.

This chain joins TRBV11-2 and TRBJ1-4, with D tentatively TRBD1 (5 bases). This CDR3 region has 16 residues. Trimming pared 2 bases from V and 0 bases from J, leaving 10 bases between. Germline lookup yields CDR1 SGHAT and CDR2 FQNNGV. CDR3 bases: TGTGCCAGCAGCTTAAGTCAGGGCTCAACTAATGAAAAACTGTTTTTT. Translating gives CASSLSQGSTNEKLFF. Full variable domain (missing parts from reference TRBV11-2 and TRBJ1-4): EAGVAQSPRYKIIEKRQSVAFWCNPISGHATLYWYQQILGQGPKLLIQFQNNGVVDDSQLPKDRFSAERLKGVDSTLKIQPAKLEDSAVYLCASSLSQGSTNEKLFFGSGTQLSVL.

The chain couples TRBV9 to TRBJ1-2; D is possibly TRBD1 (6 bases). Per germline, CDR1 SGDLS and CDR2 YYNGEE. The germline V and J ends were trimmed by 3 bases and 2 bases, with 11 bases remaining between them. This CDR3 is 14 amino acids long. DNA of the CDR3: TGTGCCAGCAGCGCCAACAGGGCCAACTATGGCTACACCTTC. Encoded protein: CASSANRANYGYTF.

The chain is built from TRBV6-4 and TRBJ1-1; D not certain. Germline lookup yields CDR1 MRHNA and CDR2 SNTAGT. With 1 base removed from V and 4 bases from J, the gap between germline ends came to 7 bases. This CDR3 contains 13 residues. CDR3 DNA sequence: TGTGCCAGCAGTGACTTGGGAGGCACTGAAGCTTTCTTT. Amino acids: CASSDLGGTEAFF.

The rearrangement uses TRBV5-1 and TRBJ1-1; no clear D. CDR1 and CDR2 from the germline V gene are SGHRS and YFSETQ. The germline V and J ends were trimmed by 4 bases and 0 bases, with 16 bases remaining between them. The CDR3 spans 16 residues. The DNA for the CDR3 is TGCGCCAGCAGCAGCGATTATGAGGGTATGAACACTGAAGCTTTCTTT. As protein: CASSSDYEGMNTEAFF.

This clone was detected a few times. V gene TRBV7-9 combines with J gene TRBJ1-1; D is perhaps TRBD1 (6 bases). Germline V gene lookup returns CDR1 SEHNR and CDR2 FQNEAQ (reference sequence). The CDR3 is 13 amino acids. The V end was cut by 3 bases, the J end by 8 bases, with 13 bases between. The CDR3 bases are TGTGCCAGCAGCTTTGTCGGGGACATCGAAGCTTTCTTT. The encoded protein is CASSFVGDIEAFF.

The CDR3 DNA is TGTGCCAGCAGCTTGGGAGGGGGATTTGCAACTAATGAAAAACTGTTTTTT. Its protein product is CASSLGGGFATNEKLFF. J is TRBJ1-4 and V is TRBV5-6, with a weak D call TRBD1 (6 bases). The germline V gene has CDR1 SGHDT and CDR2 YYEEEE. V lost 0 bases and J lost 0, with 12 bases in between. There are 17 residues in the CDR3.

V is TRBV27 and J is TRBJ1-1, with D maybe TRBD1 (6 bases). CDR3 length: 16 residues. V lost 8 bases and J 0 bases, leaving 19 bases between the germline ends. The germline CDR1 and CDR2 sequences are MNHEY and SMNVEV (reference sequence). The CDR3 spells CASRTAVGALNTEAFF. In DNA, the CDR3 is TGTGCCAGCCGAACCGCCGTGGGGGCCTTGAACACTGAAGCTTTCTTT.

The chain is built from TRBV6-5 and TRBJ1-1; 7 positions agree with TRBD1. The V segment lost 7 bases and the J segment 6 bases; nucleotides outside the gene matches: 2. This CDR3 has 11 residues. CDR1 is MNHEY and CDR2 is SVGAGI in the germline V gene. Here the CDR3 reads CASTQGAEAFF. CDR3 DNA sequence: TGTGCCAGCACTCAGGGGGCTGAAGCTTTCTTT.

The sample holds a few counts of this clone. The rearrangement uses TRBV9 and TRBJ2-5; D might be TRBD2 (6 bases). The CDR3 has 17 amino acids. Per the germline V gene, CDR1 is SGDLS and CDR2 is YYNGEE. V was cut by 0 bases and J by 3 bases, with 18 bases left in between. The CDR3 coding sequence is TGTGCCAGCAGCGTAGGGGGGAGGAGGAAGGGTGAAGAGACCCAGTACTTC. Its protein is CASSVGGRRKGEETQYF.

In its sample, this clone was seen a few times. The chain couples TRBV9 to TRBJ2-2, with 9 bases that match TRBD2. Germline CDR1 SGDLS, CDR2 YYNGEE. Losses at the gene ends were 3 bases for V and 0 bases for J; bases not matched to a gene: 3. This CDR3 contains 16 residues. The CDR3 region has the DNA TGTGCCAGCAGCGCCAGACTAGCGGCGAACACCGGGGAGCTGTTTTTT. Translation gives CASSARLAANTGELFF. Drawing the rest from reference TRBV9 and TRBJ2-2, the complete variable domain is DSGVTQTPKHLITATGQRVTLRCSPRSGDLSVYWYQQSLDQGLQFLIQYYNGEERAKGNILERFSAQQFPDLHSELNLSSLELGDSALYFCASSARLAANTGELFFGEGSRLTVL.

The CDR3 nucleotides are TGTGCCAGCAGCTCCGGGACACAGCACACCGGGGAGCTGTTTTTT. Protein: CASSSGTQHTGELFF. The rearrangement links TRBV5-6 to TRBJ2-2, with D tentatively TRBD1 (6 bases). There are 15 residues in the CDR3. V lost 3 bases and J lost 3, with 12 bases in between. Germline values: CDR1 SGHDT, CDR2 YYEEEE.

The rearrangement joins TRBV15 to TRBJ2-2; possible D gene TRBD1, 7 bases. This CDR3 comprises 16 residues. V lost 0 bases and J 4 bases, leaving 12 bases between the germline ends. The germline V gene encodes CDR1 LNHNV and CDR2 YYDKDF (reference sequence). Here the CDR3 reads CATSRDNQGGTGELFF. The CDR3 coding sequence is TGTGCCACCAGCAGAGATAACCAGGGGGGCACCGGGGAGCTGTTTTTT.

The chain links TRBV27 to TRBJ1-5; perhaps TRBD1 as D (6 bases). Germline lookup yields CDR1 MNHEY and CDR2 SMNVEV (reference sequence). The CDR3 is 18 amino acids. The V end was cut by 3 bases, the J end by 0 bases, with 18 bases between. The chain's CDR3 is CASSFSKTGHYSNQPQHF. CDR3 coding DNA: TGTGCCAGCAGTTTCAGCAAAACGGGACATTATAGCAATCAGCCCCAGCATTTT.

This sequence joins TRBV2 and TRBJ1-5; weak D call: TRBD1 (5 bases). Between the trimmed V and J ends, which lost 6 bases and 0 bases, there was a span of 24 bases. This CDR3 comprises 19 residues. Germline loops: CDR1 SNHLY, CDR2 FYNNEI. The CDR3 nucleotides read TGTGCCAGCAGCTCAGGTTCCCGGACATCCGAGTATAGCAATCAGCCCCAGCATTTT. Encoded protein: CASSSGSRTSEYSNQPQHF.

The chain employs TRBV7-6 and TRBJ2-7; weak D call: TRBD2 (5 bases). Germline values: CDR1 SGHVS, CDR2 FNYEAQ. Between the trimmed V and J ends, which lost 5 bases and 4 bases, there was a span of 9 bases. This CDR3 spans 12 amino acids. In DNA form, the CDR3 reads TGTGCCAGCAGCCCGGGGAGTTACGAGCAGTACTTC. Residues: CASSPGSYEQYF.

This clone has just a few counts. This chain uses TRBV6-5 with TRBJ1-2; 7 bases map to TRBD1. Germline V gives CDR1 MNHEY, CDR2 SVGAGI. V shed 6 bases and J 6 bases; nucleotides not matched to a gene: 4. This CDR3 region has 12 residues. For the CDR3, the DNA is TGTGCCAGCAGCCAGACAGGGAATGGCTACACCTTC. This sequence encodes CASSQTGNGYTF.

The chain joins TRBV5-4 to TRBJ1-2; 9 positions agree with TRBD1. There are 15 residues in the CDR3. The V gene end was trimmed by 4 bases and the J gene end by 4 bases; junction bases not matched to a gene: 8. CDR1 is SGHNT and CDR2 is YYREEE in the germline V gene (reference sequence). The DNA of the CDR3 is TGTGCCAGCAGCCCTGGACAGGGGAGCATCTATGGCTACACCTTC. This encodes CASSPGQGSIYGYTF.

The chain is built from TRBV5-6 and TRBJ2-1; D not certain. The CDR3 runs 15 residues. Between the trimmed V and J ends, which lost 3 bases and 0 bases, there was a span of 10 bases. Germline loops: CDR1 SGHDT, CDR2 YYEEEE. As DNA, the CDR3 is TGTGCCAGCAGCTCGAATCCGAGCTCCTACAATGAGCAGTTCTTC. Its translation: CASSSNPSSYNEQFF.

V usage is TRBV4-2 and J usage is TRBJ1-6; TRBD1 matches at 8 bases. The length of the CDR3 is 16 residues. The germline V gene has CDR1 LGHNA and CDR2 YNFKEQ. Germline trimming cut 6 bases from V and 2 bases from J; bases unmatched to any gene: 6. The CDR3 sequence: CASRESTGAYNSPLHF. CDR3 coding DNA: TGTGCCAGCAGGGAATCGACAGGGGCCTATAATTCACCCCTCCACTTT.

The V and J genes are TRBV7-9 and TRBJ1-2, with 7 bases fitting TRBD1. CDR1 and CDR2 from the germline V gene are SEHNR and FQNEAQ (reference sequence). Germline trimming cut 2 bases from V and 9 bases from J; bases unmatched to any gene: 24. CDR3 size: 19 residues. The CDR3 here is CASSLFGRFGTVVDMSYTF. CDR3 coding DNA: TGTGCCAGCAGCTTATTCGGGCGGTTTGGGACAGTAGTCGATATGAGCTACACCTTC.

This chain uses TRBV27 with TRBJ1-2; D not resolved. V gave up 7 bases and J gave up 0 bases, with 18 bases separating them. Germline CDR1 and CDR2: MNHEY and SMNVEV (reference sequence). The CDR3 is 16 amino acids. CDR3 region: CASKSSGRPPNYGYTF. In nucleotides, the CDR3 is TGTGCCAGCAAGTCGAGCGGCAGGCCACCTAACTATGGCTACACCTTC.

The J gene is TRBJ1-2, the V gene TRBV7-2; D may be TRBD1 (5 bases). V was clipped by 3 bases and J by 4 bases, with 15 bases between them. The V gene's germline CDR1 is SGHTA and CDR2 FQGNSA. The CDR3 sequence is 15 residues long. The CDR3 loop is CASSLSTVYLYGYTF. The CDR3 DNA sequence: TGTGCCAGCAGCTTGTCGACAGTGTACCTCTATGGCTACACCTTC.